There are a few counts of the clone carrying this TCR beta chain. No antigen is known for it. Profiling relied on immunoSEQ multiplex PCR, and the TCRdb table lists in-frame clones only, not all of them. The repertoire has 100,000 to 150,000 clones, approximately 85% of them found once; the top ten carry over 5%. This sample was included in a study of T cell responses to AZD1222 COVID-19 vaccine. Study-wide results and caveats: Regions 160-218 and 743-854 dominated among vaccine-associated CD4 TCRs spanning spike. A rise in Spike-specific TCR breadth and depth followed two AZD1222 doses. Most donors were white British and more were female, and clonal diversity was possibly underestimated.

The V gene end was trimmed by 0 bases and the J gene end by 2 bases; junction bases not matched to a gene: 2. CDR3 length: 17 residues. The germline CDR1 and CDR2 sequences are SGDLS and YYNGEE. The receptor comes from an adult in good health. This sequence joins TRBV9 and TRBJ2-5; 15 positions match TRBD2. The sequencing here drew on peripheral blood, taken on day 0 of AZD1222 vaccination. The CDR3 here is CASSVAGLAGGQETQYF. The CDR3 DNA reads as TGTGCCAGCAGCGTAGCTGGACTAGCGGGGGGGCAAGAGACCCAGTACTTC.